One and the same sample provided the 20 T cell receptor beta chains below, sequenced in a study of shared clonotypes between healthy human individuals. TCRdb's copy holds only in-frame clones and misses some; the assay was immunoSEQ multiplex PCR. The top ten hold about 0.13% of the sample, which has more than 2,000,000 clones, around nine tenths seen once. What was sequenced was naive CD4+ T cells sorted from blood. Subset defined: CD45RA+ positively selected. All receptors derive from a man younger than 35 in good health.

This clone was observed once. The V gene is TRBV6-6, the J gene TRBJ1-2, with D unresolved. Germline V CDR1 and CDR2: MNHNY, SVGAGI (reference sequence). CDR3 size: 14 residues. V dropped 2 bases and J dropped 4 bases, with 11 bases sitting between them. This chain's CDR3 is CASSYNGFSYGYTF. CDR3 coding DNA: TGTGCCAGCAGTTACAACGGCTTCAGCTATGGCTACACCTTC.

Points on this clone: At the DNA level, this CDR3 is encoded by other sequences in the same sample as well. V gene TRBV7-9 combines with J gene TRBJ2-1, with a weak D call TRBD2 (5 bases). There are 11 residues in the CDR3. Looked up from germline, CDR1 is SEHNR and CDR2 is FQNEAQ (reference sequence). Trimming removed 5 bases from V and 7 bases from J, with 6 bases in between. CDR3 in amino acids: CASSRGNEQFF. Written as DNA, the CDR3 is TGTGCCAGCAGCCGGGGAAATGAGCAGTTCTTC.

A few counts support this clone. The genes are TRBV19 and TRBJ1-5, with 7 bases that match TRBD1. Germline loops: CDR1 LNHDA, CDR2 SQIVND (reference sequence). Trimming took 4 bases from V and 5 from J; bases not matched to a gene: 5. The CDR3 contains 14 residues. CDR3 amino acids: CASSTGQAYQPQHF. The CDR3 nucleotides read TGTGCCAGTAGTACAGGACAGGCTTATCAGCCCCAGCATTTT.

The J gene is TRBJ1-1, the V gene TRBV6-8; 8 nucleotides line up with TRBD1. This CDR3 is 14 amino acids long. Germline CDR1 is MNHGY and CDR2 is SAAAGT. V trimming: 5 bases; J trimming: 1 base; junction bases outside the gene matches: 3. The CDR3 reads CASSNRGRNTEAFF. The CDR3 DNA sequence: TGTGCCAGCAGTAACAGGGGGAGGAACACTGAAGCTTTCTTT.

This chain connects TRBV5-1 to TRBJ1-2; TRBD1 agrees at 8 bases. J was trimmed by 3 bases and V by 3 bases; bases with no gene match: 10. This CDR3 region has 16 residues. CDR1 is SGHRS and CDR2 is YFSETQ in the germline V gene. The CDR3 region is CASSSFRQGKDYGYTF. The CDR3 DNA sequence: TGCGCCAGCAGCTCCTTCCGACAGGGGAAGGACTATGGCTACACCTTC.

For this clone: Other DNA sequences in this sample translate to the same CDR3. V gene TRBV18 combines with J gene TRBJ1-3, with TRBD1 matching 8 bases. Unmatched junction bases numbered 3, after V lost 2 bases and J lost 0 bases. The CDR3 runs to 16 residues. Germline V gene lookup returns CDR1 KGHSH and CDR2 LQKENI. CDR3 nucleotides: TGTGCCAGCTCACCAGACAGGGGATTCTCTGGAAACACCATATATTTT. This translates into CASSPDRGFSGNTIYF.

V gene TRBV6-5 combines with J gene TRBJ2-7; possible D gene TRBD1, 6 bases. Trimming took off 6 bases at V and 0 bases at J, with 15 bases between the two ends. The CDR3 totals 15 residues. The germline V gene has CDR1 MNHEY and CDR2 SVGAGI. As DNA, the CDR3 is TGTGCCAGCAGAGACACATGGGACACCTCCTACGAGCAGTACTTC. Its protein product is CASRDTWDTSYEQYF.

The V call is TRBV27, the J call TRBJ2-5; possibly TRBD1 for D (7 bases). V lost 8 bases to trimming and J lost 2 bases, with 18 bases between them. This CDR3 has 15 amino acids. Germline CDR1 is MNHEY and CDR2 is SMNVEV (reference sequence). For the CDR3, the DNA is TGTGCCAGCCGTAAAGAACAGGGGAGGCAAGAGACCCAGTACTTC. It codes for CASRKEQGRQETQYF.

The sample holds one count of this clone. The chain has TRBV15 and TRBJ1-3; D not certain. Germline CDR1 LNHNV, CDR2 YYDKDF (reference sequence). The CDR3 has 13 amino acids. The germline V and J ends were trimmed by 6 bases and 0 bases, with 6 bases remaining between them. CDR3 region: CATRKDSGNTIYF. For the CDR3, the DNA is TGTGCCACCAGGAAGGACTCTGGAAACACCATATATTTT.

J is TRBJ2-3 and V is TRBV7-9; TRBD2 might be the D (5 bases). Trimming pared 5 bases from V and 1 base from J, leaving 10 bases between. The germline V gene has CDR1 SEHNR and CDR2 FQNEAQ (reference sequence). The CDR3 loop spans 14 amino acids. CDR3 sequence: CASSGLRRTDTQYF. Here the CDR3 DNA reads TGTGCCAGCAGCGGACTTAGACGCACAGATACGCAGTATTTT. The variable domain in full, with the rest retrieved from reference TRBV7-9 and TRBJ2-3, is DTGVSQNPRHKITKRGQNVTFRCDPISEHNRLYWYRQTLGQGPEFLTYFQNEAQLEKSRLLSDRFSAERPKGSFSTLEIQRTEQGDSAMYLCASSGLRRTDTQYFGPGTRLTVL.

This clone has only one observation. V usage is TRBV19 and J usage is TRBJ2-7, with 7 bases matching TRBD1. The CDR3 spans 14 residues. CDR1 and CDR2 (germline): LNHDA, SQIVND (reference sequence). V trimming: 2 bases; J trimming: 4 bases; junction bases outside the gene matches: 5. In nucleotides, the CDR3 is TGTGCCAGTAGTATACGCTCGGACAGGTACGAGCAGTACTTC. Its protein product is CASSIRSDRYEQYF. Full variable domain (remainder filled in from reference TRBV19 and TRBJ2-7): DGGITQSPKYLFRKEGQNVTLSCEQNLNHDAMYWYRQDPGQGLRLIYYSQIVNDFQKGDIAEGYSVSREKKESFPLTVTSAQKNPTAFYLCASSIRSDRYEQYFGPGTRLTVT.

The V call is TRBV7-9, the J call TRBJ1-5, with D unresolved. Germline V gene data show CDR1 as SEHNR and CDR2 as FQNEAQ (reference sequence). The ends were cut back, 6 bases at V and 2 bases at J, with 11 bases in the middle. This CDR3 region has 14 residues. The CDR3 sequence: CASSHESGNQPQHF. CDR3 DNA sequence: TGTGCCAGCAGTCATGAAAGCGGCAATCAGCCCCAGCATTTT.

This chain links TRBV28 with TRBJ1-2, with 11 bases matching TRBD1. V gave up 4 bases and J gave up 7 bases; unmatched junction bases: 8. Germline V gene lookup returns CDR1 MDHEN and CDR2 SYDVKM. The CDR3 loop spans 15 amino acids. CDR3 sequence (DNA): TGTGCCAGCAGTTCAACCGGACAGGGGGCACGTGGCTACACCTTC. This sequence encodes CASSSTGQGARGYTF.

As to this clone: The sample has other DNA sequences that encode this CDR3 too. V usage is TRBV5-1 and J usage is TRBJ2-2, with D unclear. V lost 8 bases, J lost 0 bases, and 14 bases lay in between. Germline V gene lookup returns CDR1 SGHRS and CDR2 YFSETQ. The CDR3 is 15 residues long. This CDR3 reads CASSLGRANTGELFF. The DNA of the CDR3 is TGCGCCAGTTCTCTCGGGCGCGCGAACACCGGGGAGCTGTTTTTT.

The genes are TRBV11-3 and TRBJ2-7; the D gene is possibly TRBD1 (5 bases). The V and J ends lost 3 bases and 2 bases respectively, with 11 bases between them. The germline V gene encodes CDR1 SGHNT and CDR2 YENEEA. This CDR3 contains 14 residues. The CDR3 reads CASSFQGRTYEQYF. The DNA of the CDR3 is TGTGCCAGCAGCTTTCAGGGAAGGACCTACGAGCAGTACTTC.

The chain carries TRBV19 and TRBJ2-2, with 10 bases that match TRBD2. The length of the CDR3 is 15 residues. After removal of 9 bases from V and 5 bases from J, the junction contained 9 bases not matched to a gene. Germline CDR1 is LNHDA and CDR2 is SQIVND (reference sequence). The CDR3 here is CASKTETSGTGELFF. The CDR3 coding sequence is TGTGCCAGCAAAACCGAGACTAGCGGGACCGGGGAGCTGTTTTTT.

The chain recombines TRBV6-5 with TRBJ2-7; 13 bases fit TRBD2. This CDR3 contains 13 residues. Germline lookup yields CDR1 MNHEY and CDR2 SVGAGI. Trimming took 10 bases from V and 6 from J; bases not matched to a gene: 6. The CDR3 DNA reads TGTGCCACCAGGACTAGCGGGAGCTTCGAGCAGTACTTC. Its translation is CATRTSGSFEQYF.

The chain links TRBV18 to TRBJ2-1; D possibly corresponds to TRBD2 (5 bases). Trimming removed 6 bases at V and 7 bases at J, with 19 bases between. The CDR3 totals 15 residues. Germline CDR1 is KGHSH and CDR2 is LQKENI. CDR3 coding DNA: TGTGCCAGCTCCGTATCTTTAGCCGGGGAGAATGAGCAGTTCTTC. Amino acid sequence: CASSVSLAGENEQFF.

The chain has TRBV6-5 and TRBJ1-1; D remains ambiguous. With 6 bases removed from V and 4 bases from J, the gap between germline ends came to 21 bases. Germline V gene sequence: CDR1 MNHEY, CDR2 SVGAGI. CDR3 length equals 16 residues. CDR3 residues: CASRYTSARVFTEAFF. For the CDR3, the DNA is TGTGCCAGCAGATACACCTCGGCTCGGGTTTTCACTGAAGCTTTCTTT.

The V call is TRBV5-1, the J call TRBJ2-1; 15 bases match TRBD2. The CDR3 totals 15 residues. CDR1 SGHRS and CDR2 YFSETQ come from the germline V gene. Trimming removed 4 bases from V and 8 bases from J; junction bases left unmatched: 4. The CDR3 region has the DNA TGCGCCAGCAGCGTGGGACTAGCGGGAGGCTATGAGCAGTTCTTC. Protein product: CASSVGLAGGYEQFF.